A single sample is the source of the 16 T cell receptor beta chains below, sequenced in a study of blood T cell repertoires in COVID-19. Repertoires were generated with immunoSEQ multiplex PCR, while TCRdb's copy carries only in-frame clones and drops some. Here the sample spans about 73,000 clones, over 80% being singletons. The material sequenced was peripheral blood. The receptors stem from a man older than 75 with active or convalescent COVID-19.

The chain is built from TRBV5-4 and TRBJ1-1; 7 bases agree with TRBD1. In germline, CDR1 is SGHNT, CDR2 YYREEE (reference sequence). The CDR3 totals 14 residues. V lost 7 bases, J lost 0 bases, and 6 bases stayed unmatched. CDR3 loop: CASGKGAVNTEAFF. CDR3 bases: TGTGCCAGCGGCAAGGGGGCAGTGAACACTGAAGCTTTCTTT.

The chain carries TRBV19 and TRBJ2-7, with TRBD1 matching over 9 bases. CDR1 is LNHDA and CDR2 is SQIVND in the germline V gene (reference sequence). This CDR3 has 15 amino acids. Germline trimming cut 6 bases from V and 1 base from J; bases unmatched to any gene: 7. As DNA, the CDR3 is TGTGCCAGTAGCCTCAGACAGGGGGGGTCCTACGAGCAGTACTTC. Protein product: CASSLRQGGSYEQYF.

This chain links TRBV27 with TRBJ1-2; unclear D gene. The V end was cut by 6 bases, the J end by 8 bases, with 22 bases between. The CDR3 totals 15 residues. Germline V gives CDR1 MNHEY, CDR2 SMNVEV (reference sequence). CDR3 region: CASSLTRLASGGYTF. The CDR3 coding sequence is TGTGCCAGCAGCCTAACTCGACTGGCCTCGGGGGGCTACACCTTC.

The rearrangement links TRBV4-1 to TRBJ2-5; a weak D match, TRBD2 (5 bases). V was trimmed by 1 base and J by 1 base, leaving 10 bases between them. CDR1 is MGHRA and CDR2 is YSYEKL in the germline V gene. The CDR3 has 15 residues. The CDR3 region has the DNA TGCGCCAGCAGCCAAGGGTTTGGGAGCCAAGAGACCCAGTACTTC. This sequence encodes CASSQGFGSQETQYF.

In DNA form, the CDR3 reads TGTGCCTGGAGTGTTGGAGGGGCCCGGGAGACCCAGTACTTC. Translated: CAWSVGGARETQYF. V is TRBV30 and J is TRBJ2-5; D may be TRBD2 (6 bases). V was shortened by 0 bases and J by 5 bases, with 13 bases between the two germline ends. Per germline, CDR1 GTSNPN and CDR2 SVGIG (reference sequence). This CDR3 contains 14 residues. Using reference TRBV30 and TRBJ2-5 for the parts outside the CDR3, the full variable domain is SQTIHQWPATLVQPVGSPLSLECTVEGTSNPNLYWYRQAAGRGLQLLFYSVGIGQISSEVPQNLSASRPQDRQFILSSKKLLLSDSGFYLCAWSVGGARETQYFGPGTRLLVL.

The V call is TRBV28, the J call TRBJ1-5, with 10 bases fitting TRBD1. This CDR3 spans 17 amino acids. CDR1 is MDHEN, CDR2 SYDVKM, per germline. J was trimmed by 1 base and V by 5 bases; bases with no gene match: 8. The chain's CDR3 is CASSPPGTGVSNQPQHF. CDR3 DNA: TGTGCCAGCAGTCCCCCCGGGACAGGGGTGAGCAATCAGCCCCAGCATTTT.

The rearrangement links TRBV6-6 to TRBJ2-7; 7 bases fit TRBD2. CDR3 length: 13 amino acids. Germline-derived CDR1 and CDR2 are MNHNY and SVGAGI (reference sequence). The V and J ends lost 7 bases and 4 bases, in that order; junction bases with no gene match: 7. The CDR3 region has the DNA TGTGCCAGCAATCTCGGGGGGATATACGAGCAGTACTTC. The encoded protein is CASNLGGIYEQYF.

Turning to this clone: The same CDR3 also results from other DNA sequences found in this sample. The chain recombines TRBV6-5 with TRBJ2-5; 7 bases are a match to TRBD2. The J segment lost 1 base and the V segment lost 6 bases, leaving 2 bases of the junction unmatched. Looked up from germline, CDR1 is MNHEY and CDR2 is SVGAGI. This CDR3 region has 13 residues. CDR3 loop: CASRRTSQETQYF. The CDR3 DNA reads TGTGCCAGCAGGAGGACTAGCCAAGAGACCCAGTACTTC.

V and J are TRBV5-5 and TRBJ1-5; 9 nucleotides agree with TRBD1. The CDR3 loop spans 14 amino acids. CDR1 is SGHKS, CDR2 YYEKEE, per germline (reference sequence). V lost 5 bases and J lost 9; bases outside the gene matches: 9. The DNA of the CDR3 is TGTGCCAGCAGTGTGGGGACAGGGCCGTGGCCCCAGCATTTT. Residues: CASSVGTGPWPQHF.

V usage is TRBV29-1 and J usage is TRBJ2-5, with D tentatively TRBD1 (6 bases). V dropped 7 bases and J dropped 1 base, with 13 bases sitting between them. This CDR3 has 13 amino acids. Germline CDR1 reads SQVTM; CDR2 reads ANQGSEA. The CDR3 loop reads CSAITGFQETQYF. DNA for the CDR3: TGCAGCGCTATAACAGGGTTCCAAGAGACCCAGTACTTC.

The chain has TRBV6-2 or TRBV6-3 and TRBJ1-6; D possibly corresponds to TRBD1 (6 bases). V lost 2 bases to trimming and J lost 7 bases, with 21 bases between them. This CDR3 comprises 18 residues. Looked up from germline, CDR1 is MNHEY and CDR2 is SVGEGT. The DNA of the CDR3 is TGTGCCAGCAGTTACGACGGTAGGGGGAATAGGTTGAATTCACCCCTCCACTTT. It translates to CASSYDGRGNRLNSPLHF.

The chain uses TRBV21-1 and TRBJ1-2. TRBV21-1 has pseudogene status. This CDR3 comprises 15 residues. This chain's CDR3 is CASSKNLRSDYGYTF. The CDR3 DNA sequence: TGTGCCAGCAGCAAAAACTTGCGTTCCGACTATGGCTACACCTTC.

J is TRBJ1-5 and V is TRBV6-6; TRBD1 agrees at 8 bases. The junction had 8 bases not matched to a gene; V was cut back by 7 bases and J by 0 bases. The CDR3 runs to 16 residues. Germline CDR1 reads MNHNY; CDR2 reads SVGAGI (reference sequence). In nucleotides, the CDR3 is TGTGCCAGCATTGACAGGGGAAGAGGTAGCAATCAGCCCCAGCATTTT. This encodes CASIDRGRGSNQPQHF.

The gene calls are TRBV7-8 and TRBJ2-3; 10 positions agree with TRBD1. Germline CDR1 is SGHVS and CDR2 is FQNEAQ. V was pared by 5 bases and J by 2 bases, with 7 bases of the junction left unmatched. The CDR3 consists of 16 residues. The CDR3 DNA sequence: TGTGCCAGCAGCCGGGACAGGGGAAGGTCCACAGATACGCAGTATTTT. It is translated as CASSRDRGRSTDTQYF. Based on the CDR3 plus reference TRBV7-8 and TRBJ2-3, the full variable domain is GAGVSQSPRYKVAKRGQDVALRCDPISGHVSLFWYQQALGQGPEFLTYFQNEAQLDKSGLPSDRFFAERPEGSVSTLKIQRTQQEDSAVYLCASSRDRGRSTDTQYFGPGTRLTVL.

This sequence joins TRBV7-2 and TRBJ1-3, with D possibly matching TRBD1 (6 bases). The CDR3 totals 15 residues. Germline loops: CDR1 SGHTA, CDR2 FQGNSA. Trimming took off 6 bases at V and 6 bases at J, with 18 bases between the two ends. The CDR3 sequence is CASRRGGSQENTIYF. In DNA form, the CDR3 reads TGTGCCAGCAGAAGAGGGGGTTCACAGGAAAACACCATATATTTT.

The table lists this clone with a few counts. V is TRBV5-1 and J is TRBJ2-7; 10 bases line up with TRBD1. CDR1 SGHRS and CDR2 YFSETQ come from the germline V gene. Losses at the gene ends were 4 bases for V and 6 bases for J; bases not matched to a gene: 4. This CDR3 has 13 amino acids. The CDR3 sequence: CASSGRDRGEQYF. CDR3 nucleotide sequence: TGCGCCAGCAGCGGCCGGGACAGGGGCGAGCAGTACTTC.